The rows below give T cell receptor beta chains drawn from one sample of a study of identical twins. One entry per CDR3 protein, called by TCRdb with MiXCR from the 5' RACE reads. The data show about 210,000 distinct CDR3 sequences, roughly 9.4% seen once. Material: memory (CD45RO+) T cells sorted from blood. Source of these receptors: a woman aged 18-30 years in good health. CDR3s include the opening cysteine and the closing phenylalanine or tryptophan. A D gene is named only where the DNA matches it firmly. Rows give clone size only sometimes, using once, few, many, or a class for an expanded clone.

abundance,d_gene,j_gene,v_gene,CDR3aa,CDR3nt
many,TRBD1,TRBJ1-4,TRBV5-1,CASSFSSGTGIEKLFF,TGCGCCAGCAGCTTTTCCTCCGGGACAGGGATTGAAAAACTGTTTTTT
NA,NA,TRBJ2-5,TRBV7-2,CASSLMSTAGGTQYF,TGTGCCAGCAGCTTAATGTCCACGGCTGGAGGGACCCAGTACTTC
few,TRBD1,TRBJ2-5,TRBV7-3,CASSSGQLETQYF,TGTGCCAGCAGCTCGGGACAGCTGGAGACCCAGTACTTC
many,TRBD1,TRBJ1-2,TRBV5-6,CASSVTGQGFYGYTF,TGTGCCAGCAGCGTTACGGGACAGGGGTTCTATGGCTACACCTTC
NA,NA,TRBJ2-3,TRBV5-1,CASSFQHTDTQYF,TGCGCCAGCAGCTTCCAACACACAGATACGCAGTATTTT
NA,NA,TRBJ1-1,TRBV29-1,CSGGPGWGMNTEAFF,TGCAGCGGGGGTCCCGGGTGGGGGATGAACACTGAAGCTTTCTTT
NA,TRBD1,TRBJ2-7,TRBV12-3/TRBV12-4,CASSPDRNEQYF,TGTGCCAGCAGCCCGGACAGGAACGAGCAGTACTTC
NA,NA,TRBJ1-1,TRBV7-2,CASSLGTGLEAFF,TGTGCCAGCAGCTTAGGTACAGGGTTGGAAGCTTTCTTT
NA,TRBD1,TRBJ2-7,TRBV29-1,CSVGGGQGGPYEQYF,TGCAGCGTCGGGGGGGGACAGGGGGGTCCCTACGAGCAGTACTTC
few,NA,TRBJ2-6,TRBV7-6,CASSLEGNGANVLTF,TGTGCCAGCAGCTTAGAGGGGAATGGGGCCAACGTCCTGACTTTC
few,TRBD1,TRBJ1-2,TRBV5-5,CASSFTGGGYGYTF,TGTGCCAGCAGCTTTACAGGGGGCGGCTATGGCTACACCTTC
NA,TRBD1,TRBJ2-7,TRBV29-1,CSVERTGLGEQYF,TGCAGCGTTGAGCGGACAGGGCTGGGTGAGCAGTACTTC
many,NA,TRBJ2-1,TRBV20-1,CSARDLRSYNEQFF,TGCAGTGCTAGAGACCTCCGCTCCTACAATGAGCAGTTCTTC
many,NA,TRBJ2-1,TRBV2,CSCYVRAVARMEYNEQFF,TGTTCCTGCTATGTTCGTGCTGTTGCTCGGATGGAGTACAATGAGCAGTTCTTC
NA,NA,TRBJ2-2,TRBV19,CASSIVIGTGELFF,TGTGCCAGTAGTATAGTCATCGGGACCGGGGAGCTGTTTTTT
many,TRBD2,TRBJ2-7,TRBV6-1,CASSKQREDNYEQYF,TGTGCCAGCAGTAAACAGCGGGAGGATAACTACGAGCAGTACTTC
few,NA,TRBJ2-5,TRBV6-1,CASRVGGAGETQYF,TGTGCCAGCAGAGTAGGGGGCGCGGGGGAGACCCAGTACTTC
NA,TRBD2,TRBJ2-3,TRBV3-1,CASSQESLAGPHTDTQYF,TGTGCCAGCAGCCAAGAAAGTCTAGCGGGGCCACACACAGATACGCAGTATTTT
NA,NA,TRBJ2-7,TRBV20-1,CSACYRDNYEQYF,TGCAGTGCTTGTTACCGGGACAACTACGAGCAGTACTTC
NA,NA,TRBJ1-1,TRBV29-1,CSVGGNEAFF,TGCAGCGTTGGGGGAAATGAAGCTTTCTTT
few,TRBD1,TRBJ2-7,TRBV7-9,CASSLGTGGAYEQYF,TGTGCCAGCAGCTTGGGGACAGGGGGTGCCTACGAGCAGTACTTC
many,NA,TRBJ1-1,TRBV7-9,CASSPDTEAFF,TGTGCCAGCAGCCCAGACACTGAAGCTTTCTTT
NA,NA,TRBJ1-2,TRBV4-3,CASSHDHLGDYGYTF,TGCGCCAGCAGCCATGACCATCTGGGCGACTATGGCTACACCTTC
few,TRBD1,TRBJ1-2,TRBV7-6,CASGQGDGYTF,TGTGCCAGCGGACAGGGCGATGGCTACACCTTC
few,TRBD2,TRBJ2-1,TRBV5-6,CASSLLWVSSGRTKSSYNEQFF,TGTGCCAGCAGCCTCCTATGGGTTTCCAGCGGGAGGACCAAAAGCTCCTACAATGAGCAGTTCTTC
few,TRBD1,TRBJ2-7,TRBV12-3/TRBV12-4,CAGSLRSTGMGTYEQYF,TGTGCCGGCAGTTTGAGGTCGACAGGGATGGGCACCTACGAGCAGTACTTC
NA,TRBD2,TRBJ2-7,TRBV7-2,CASSLSSGSGSYEQYF,TGTGCCAGCAGCTTATCTAGCGGGAGTGGGTCCTACGAGCAGTACTTC
NA,NA,TRBJ1-2,TRBV20-1,CSARYRQAIWANYGYTF,TGCAGTGCTCGTTACAGACAGGCTATTTGGGCTAACTATGGCTACACCTTC